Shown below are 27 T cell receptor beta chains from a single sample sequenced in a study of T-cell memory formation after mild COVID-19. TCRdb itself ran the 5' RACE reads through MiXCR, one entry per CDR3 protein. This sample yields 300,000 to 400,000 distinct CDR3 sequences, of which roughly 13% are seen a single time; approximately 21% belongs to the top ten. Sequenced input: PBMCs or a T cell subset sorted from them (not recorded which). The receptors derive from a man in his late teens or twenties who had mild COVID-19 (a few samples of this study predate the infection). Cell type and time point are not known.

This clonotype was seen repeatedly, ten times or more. For the CDR3, the DNA is TGTGCCAGCAGTTCCCTCTTCGGCGGGGAGCTGTTTTTT. Its protein product is CASSSLFGGELFF. The rearrangement links TRBV6-2 or TRBV6-3 to TRBJ2-2, with D uncertain. Germline V gene data show CDR1 as MNHEY and CDR2 as SVGEGT. V was trimmed by 4 bases and J by 7 bases, leaving 10 bases between them. This CDR3 region has 13 residues.

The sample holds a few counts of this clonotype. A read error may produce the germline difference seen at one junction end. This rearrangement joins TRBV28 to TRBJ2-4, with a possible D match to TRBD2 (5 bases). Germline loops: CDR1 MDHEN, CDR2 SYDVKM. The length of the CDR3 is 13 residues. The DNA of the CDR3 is TGTTCCAGCAGTATGACTCGCGGGCCCGTTCAGTACTTC. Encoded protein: CSSSMTRGPVQYF.

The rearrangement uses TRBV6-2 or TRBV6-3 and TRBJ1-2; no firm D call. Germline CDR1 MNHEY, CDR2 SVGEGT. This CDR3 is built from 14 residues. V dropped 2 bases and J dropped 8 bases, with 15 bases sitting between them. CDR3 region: CASSYAVASRGYTF. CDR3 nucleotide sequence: TGTGCCAGCAGTTACGCGGTCGCCTCGAGGGGCTACACCTTC.

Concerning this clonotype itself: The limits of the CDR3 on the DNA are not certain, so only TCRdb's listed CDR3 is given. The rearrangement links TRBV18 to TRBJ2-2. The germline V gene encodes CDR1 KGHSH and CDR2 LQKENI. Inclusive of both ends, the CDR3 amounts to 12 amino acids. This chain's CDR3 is CASSLTPGSCFF.

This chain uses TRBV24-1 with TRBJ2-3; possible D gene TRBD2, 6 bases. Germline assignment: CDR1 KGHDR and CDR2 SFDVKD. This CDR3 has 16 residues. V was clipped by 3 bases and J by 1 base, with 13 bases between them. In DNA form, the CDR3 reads TGTGCCACCAGTGATCATGGGGGGTTCGGCACAGATACGCAGTATTTT. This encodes CATSDHGGFGTDTQYF.

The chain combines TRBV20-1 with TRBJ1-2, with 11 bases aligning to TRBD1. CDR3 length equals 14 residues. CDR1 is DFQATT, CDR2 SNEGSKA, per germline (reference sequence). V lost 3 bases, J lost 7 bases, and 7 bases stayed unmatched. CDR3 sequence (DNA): TGCAGTGCTAGCCGGGGGACAGGGGGGGCTGGCTACACCTTC. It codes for CSASRGTGGAGYTF.

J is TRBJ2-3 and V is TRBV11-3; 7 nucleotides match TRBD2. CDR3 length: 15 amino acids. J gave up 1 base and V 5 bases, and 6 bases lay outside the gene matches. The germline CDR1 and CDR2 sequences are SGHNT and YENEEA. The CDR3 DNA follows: TGTGCCAGCAGCCCGCGGGGGAGCGGCACAGATACGCAGTATTTT. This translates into CASSPRGSGTDTQYF.

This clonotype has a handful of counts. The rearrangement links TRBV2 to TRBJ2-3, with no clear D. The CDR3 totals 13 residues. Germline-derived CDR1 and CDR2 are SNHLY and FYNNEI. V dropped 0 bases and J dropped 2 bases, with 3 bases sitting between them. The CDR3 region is CASSEAVTDTQYF. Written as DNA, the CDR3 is TGTGCCAGCAGTGAAGCGGTCACAGATACGCAGTATTTT. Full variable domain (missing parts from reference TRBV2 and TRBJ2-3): EPEVTQTPSHQVTQMGQEVILRCVPISNHLYFYWYRQILGQKVEFLVSFYNNEISEKSEIFDDQFSVERPDGSNFTLKIRSTKLEDSAMYFCASSEAVTDTQYFGPGTRLTVL.

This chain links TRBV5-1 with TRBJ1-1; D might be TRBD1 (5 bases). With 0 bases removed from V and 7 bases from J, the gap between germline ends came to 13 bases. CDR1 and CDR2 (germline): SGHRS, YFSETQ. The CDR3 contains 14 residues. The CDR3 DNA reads TGCGCCAGCAGCTTGGCCACGGGGCCGAGTGAAGCTTTCTTT. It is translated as CASSLATGPSEAFF.

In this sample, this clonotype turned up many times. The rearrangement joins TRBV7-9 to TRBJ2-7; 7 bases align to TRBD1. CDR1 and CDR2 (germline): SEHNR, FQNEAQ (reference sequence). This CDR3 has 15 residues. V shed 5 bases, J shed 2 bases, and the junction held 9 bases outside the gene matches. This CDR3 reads CASSRDRASTYEQYF. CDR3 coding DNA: TGTGCCAGCAGCCGTGACAGGGCATCAACCTACGAGCAGTACTTC.

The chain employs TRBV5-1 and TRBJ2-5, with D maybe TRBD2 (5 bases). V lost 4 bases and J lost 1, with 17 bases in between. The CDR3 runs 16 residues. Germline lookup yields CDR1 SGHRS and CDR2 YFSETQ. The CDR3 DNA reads TGCGCCAGCAGCCCCGGGGTAGTCGAGTCCCAAGAGACCCAGTACTTC. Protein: CASSPGVVESQETQYF.

The CDR3, as DNA: TGTGCCAGCAGCGACGAAGGGGGGGGCTACAATGAGCAGTTCTTC. It yields the protein CASSDEGGGYNEQFF. This sequence joins TRBV9 and TRBJ2-1, with a possible D match to TRBD2 (7 bases). CDR3 size: 15 residues. Germline V CDR1 and CDR2: SGDLS, YYNGEE. Trimming pared 3 bases from V and 3 bases from J, leaving 13 bases between.

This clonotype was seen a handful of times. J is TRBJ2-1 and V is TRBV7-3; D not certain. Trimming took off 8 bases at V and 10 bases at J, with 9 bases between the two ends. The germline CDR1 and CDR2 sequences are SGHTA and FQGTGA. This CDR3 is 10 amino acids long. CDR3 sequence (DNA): TGTGCCAGCCCCCGTCACGAGCAGTTCTTC. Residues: CASPRHEQFF.

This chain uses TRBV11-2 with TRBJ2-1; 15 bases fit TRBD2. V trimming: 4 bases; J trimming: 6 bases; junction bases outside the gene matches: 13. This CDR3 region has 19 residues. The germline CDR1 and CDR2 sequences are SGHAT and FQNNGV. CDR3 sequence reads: CASSSRGTSGGYKVNEQFF. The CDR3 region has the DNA TGTGCCAGCAGCTCCCGTGGGACTAGCGGGGGGTATAAGGTCAATGAGCAGTTCTTC.

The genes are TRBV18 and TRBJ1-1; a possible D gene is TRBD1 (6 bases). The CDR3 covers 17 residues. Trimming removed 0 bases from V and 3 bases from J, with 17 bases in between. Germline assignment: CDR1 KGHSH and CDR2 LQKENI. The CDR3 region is CASSPPAGAVGYTEAFF. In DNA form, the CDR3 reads TGTGCCAGCTCACCACCGGCAGGGGCTGTGGGATACACTGAAGCTTTCTTT.

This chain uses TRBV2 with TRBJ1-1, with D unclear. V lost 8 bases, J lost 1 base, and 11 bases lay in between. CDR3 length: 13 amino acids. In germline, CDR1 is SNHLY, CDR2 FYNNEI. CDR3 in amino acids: CASDPLPNTEAFF. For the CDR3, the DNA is TGTGCCAGCGATCCGTTACCGAACACTGAAGCTTTCTTT. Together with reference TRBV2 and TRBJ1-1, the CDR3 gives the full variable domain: EPEVTQTPSHQVTQMGQEVILRCVPISNHLYFYWYRQILGQKVEFLVSFYNNEISEKSEIFDDQFSVERPDGSNFTLKIRSTKLEDSAMYFCASDPLPNTEAFFGQGTRLTVV.

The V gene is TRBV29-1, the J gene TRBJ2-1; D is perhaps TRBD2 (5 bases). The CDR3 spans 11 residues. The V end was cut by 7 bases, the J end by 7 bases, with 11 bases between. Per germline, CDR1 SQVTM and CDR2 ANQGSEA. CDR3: CSAMPGNEQFF. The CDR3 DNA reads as TGCAGCGCTATGCCGGGGAATGAGCAGTTCTTC.

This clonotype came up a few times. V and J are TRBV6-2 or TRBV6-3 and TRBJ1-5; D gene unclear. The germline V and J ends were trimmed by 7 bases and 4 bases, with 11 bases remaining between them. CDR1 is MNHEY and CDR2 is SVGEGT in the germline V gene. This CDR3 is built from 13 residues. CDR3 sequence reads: CASTLDRNQPQHF. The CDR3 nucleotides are TGTGCCAGCACCTTAGATCGGAATCAGCCCCAGCATTTT.

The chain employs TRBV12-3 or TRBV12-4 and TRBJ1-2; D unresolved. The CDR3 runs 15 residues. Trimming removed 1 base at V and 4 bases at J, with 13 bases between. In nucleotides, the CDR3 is TGTGCCAGCAGTTTAGGACGGAGCCGGGTCTATGGCTACACCTTC. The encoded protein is CASSLGRSRVYGYTF.

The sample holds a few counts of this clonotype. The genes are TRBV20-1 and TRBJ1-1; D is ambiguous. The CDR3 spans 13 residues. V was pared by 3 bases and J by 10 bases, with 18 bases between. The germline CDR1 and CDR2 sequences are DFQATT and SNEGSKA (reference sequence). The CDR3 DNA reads TGCAGTGCTAGTCTAGGTCCCGAGGAGAGAGCTTTCTTT. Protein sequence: CSASLGPEERAFF.

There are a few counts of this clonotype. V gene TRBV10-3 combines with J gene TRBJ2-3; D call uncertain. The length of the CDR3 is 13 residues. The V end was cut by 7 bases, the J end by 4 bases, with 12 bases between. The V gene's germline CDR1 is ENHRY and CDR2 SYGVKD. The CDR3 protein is CAITDGSSDTQYF. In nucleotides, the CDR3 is TGTGCCATCACGGACGGATCCTCAGATACGCAGTATTTT.

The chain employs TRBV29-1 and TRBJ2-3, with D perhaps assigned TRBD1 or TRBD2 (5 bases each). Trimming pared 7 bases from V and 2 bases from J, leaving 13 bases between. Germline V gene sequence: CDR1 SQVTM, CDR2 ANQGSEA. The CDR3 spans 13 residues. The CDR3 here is CSARGQNTDTQYF. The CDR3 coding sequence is TGCAGCGCCCGGGGCCAGAACACAGATACGCAGTATTTT.

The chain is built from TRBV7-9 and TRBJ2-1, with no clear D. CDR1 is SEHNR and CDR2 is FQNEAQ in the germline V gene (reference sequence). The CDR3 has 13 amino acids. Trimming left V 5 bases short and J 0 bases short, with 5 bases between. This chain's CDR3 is CASSAASYNEQFF. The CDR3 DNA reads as TGTGCCAGCAGCGCGGCCTCCTACAATGAGCAGTTCTTC. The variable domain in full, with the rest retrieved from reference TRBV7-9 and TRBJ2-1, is DTGVSQNPRHKITKRGQNVTFRCDPISEHNRLYWYRQTLGQGPEFLTYFQNEAQLEKSRLLSDRFSAERPKGSFSTLEIQRTEQGDSAMYLCASSAASYNEQFFGPGTRLTVL.

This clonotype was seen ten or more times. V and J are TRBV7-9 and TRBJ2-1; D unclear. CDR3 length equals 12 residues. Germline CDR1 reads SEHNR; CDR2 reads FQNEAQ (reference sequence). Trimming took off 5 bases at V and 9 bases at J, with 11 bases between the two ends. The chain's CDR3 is CASSPNRVEQFF. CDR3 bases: TGTGCCAGCAGCCCTAATAGGGTTGAGCAGTTCTTC.

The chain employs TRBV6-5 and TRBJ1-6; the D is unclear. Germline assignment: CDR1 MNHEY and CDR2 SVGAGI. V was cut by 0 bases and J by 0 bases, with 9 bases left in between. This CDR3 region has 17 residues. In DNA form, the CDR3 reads TGTGCCAGCAGTTACTCGGTGTGGAGCTCCTATAATTCACCCCTCCACTTT. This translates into CASSYSVWSSYNSPLHF.

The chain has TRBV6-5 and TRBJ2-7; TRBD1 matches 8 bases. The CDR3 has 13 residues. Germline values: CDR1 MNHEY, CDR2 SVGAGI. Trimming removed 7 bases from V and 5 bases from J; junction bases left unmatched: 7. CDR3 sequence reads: CASNPTGDHEQYF. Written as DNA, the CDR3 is TGTGCCAGCAATCCGACAGGGGACCACGAGCAGTACTTC.

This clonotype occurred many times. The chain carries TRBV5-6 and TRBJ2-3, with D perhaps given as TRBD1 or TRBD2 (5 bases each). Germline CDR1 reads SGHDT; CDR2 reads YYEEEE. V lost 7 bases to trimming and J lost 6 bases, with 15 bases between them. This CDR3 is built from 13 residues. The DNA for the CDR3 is TGTGCCAGCGGGACCCCGGGTGGGGATACGCAGTATTTT. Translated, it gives CASGTPGGDTQYF.